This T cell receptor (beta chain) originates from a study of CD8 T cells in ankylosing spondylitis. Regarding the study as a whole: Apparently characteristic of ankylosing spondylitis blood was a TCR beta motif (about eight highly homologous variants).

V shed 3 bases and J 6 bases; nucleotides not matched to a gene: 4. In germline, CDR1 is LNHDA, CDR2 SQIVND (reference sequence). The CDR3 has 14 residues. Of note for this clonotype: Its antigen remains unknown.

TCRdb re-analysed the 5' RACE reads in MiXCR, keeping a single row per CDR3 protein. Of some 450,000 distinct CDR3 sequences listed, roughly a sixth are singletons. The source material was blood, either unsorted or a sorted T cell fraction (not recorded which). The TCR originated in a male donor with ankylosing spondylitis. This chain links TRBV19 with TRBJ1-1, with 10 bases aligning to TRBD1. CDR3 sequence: CASSIGQGDPEAFF. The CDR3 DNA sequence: TGTGCCAGTAGTATCGGACAGGGGGACCCTGAAGCTTTCTTT.